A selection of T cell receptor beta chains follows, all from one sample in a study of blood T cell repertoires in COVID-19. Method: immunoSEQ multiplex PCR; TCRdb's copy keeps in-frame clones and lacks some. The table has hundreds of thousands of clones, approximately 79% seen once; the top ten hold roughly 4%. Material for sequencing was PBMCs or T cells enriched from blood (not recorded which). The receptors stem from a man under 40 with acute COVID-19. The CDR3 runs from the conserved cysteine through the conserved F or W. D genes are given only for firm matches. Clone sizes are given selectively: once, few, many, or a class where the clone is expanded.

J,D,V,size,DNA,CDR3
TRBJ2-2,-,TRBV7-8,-,TGTGCCAGCAGCTTTCCAGCGTCCGGGGAGCTGTTTTTT,CASSFPASGELFF
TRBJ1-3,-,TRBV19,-,TGTGCCAGTAGTATAACGACAGGCTCTGGAAACACCATATATTTT,CASSITTGSGNTIYF
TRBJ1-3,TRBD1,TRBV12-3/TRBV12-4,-,TGTGCCAGCAGGCAGGGGGCTGGAAACACCATATATTTT,CASRQGAGNTIYF
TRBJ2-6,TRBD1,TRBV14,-,TGTGCCAGCAGCCAGCGGACAGGGATGAGTGGGGCCAACGTCCTGACTTTC,CASSQRTGMSGANVLTF
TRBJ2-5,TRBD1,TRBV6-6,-,TGTGCCAGCAGAGAGGGACAGGGGGCAGAGACCCAGTACTTC,CASREGQGAETQYF
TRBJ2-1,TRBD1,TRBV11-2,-,TGTGCCAGCAGCATCAACCCGGGACAGGGAGAGGGGTTCTTC,CASSINPGQGEGFF
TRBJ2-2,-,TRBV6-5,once,TGTGCCAGCAGTTCGGGATTTACCGGGGAGCTGTTTTTT,CASSSGFTGELFF
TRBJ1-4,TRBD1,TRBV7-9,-,TGTGCCAGCGTTGGGACAGCCGTAAGTGAAAAACTGTTTTTT,CASVGTAVSEKLFF
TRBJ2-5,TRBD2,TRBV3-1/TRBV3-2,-,TGTGCCAGCAGCCAGGGCGGGGGGGAAGTAGAGACCCAGTACTTC,CASSQGGGEVETQYF
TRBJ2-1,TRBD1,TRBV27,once,TGTGCCAGCAGTACCCGGGACAGAGATAAGGGGTGGGCCTACAATGAGCAGTTCTTC,CASSTRDRDKGWAYNEQFF
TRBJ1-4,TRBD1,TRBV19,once,TGTGCCAGTAGACCCGGACAGGGGTATGAAAAACTGTTTTTT,CASRPGQGYEKLFF
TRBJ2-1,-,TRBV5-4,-,TGTGCCAGCAGCGCCGCCGCGGCCAATGAGCAGTTCTTC,CASSAAAANEQFF
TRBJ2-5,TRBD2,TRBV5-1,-,TGTGCCAGCAGCTTGGTTGCGGGAGCGGGAGAGACCCAGTACTTC,CASSLVAGAGETQYF
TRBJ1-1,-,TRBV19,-,TGTGCCAGTAGTACTACGTTGGGCCTGAACACTGAAGCTTTCTTT,CASSTTLGLNTEAFF
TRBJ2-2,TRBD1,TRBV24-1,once,TGTGCCACCAGTGATGAGGACAGGGACACCGGGGAGCTGTTTTTT,CATSDEDRDTGELFF
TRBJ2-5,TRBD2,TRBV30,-,TGTGCCTGGAGTTGGACTAGCGGGGGGGAAAGGGAGACCCAGTACTTC,CAWSWTSGGERETQYF
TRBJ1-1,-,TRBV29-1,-,TGCAGCGGGTTTAGGACTTCAGCTGAAGCTTTCTTT,CSGFRTSAEAFF
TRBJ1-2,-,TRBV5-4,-,TGTGCCAGCAGCCCATCACAGGCCGGATCCGCCTATGGCTACACCTTC,CASSPSQAGSAYGYTF
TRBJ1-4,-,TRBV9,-,TGTGCCAGCAGCGTAGATACAGCTAATGAAAAACTGTTTTTT,CASSVDTANEKLFF
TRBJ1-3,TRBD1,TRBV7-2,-,TGTGCCAGCAGCTTAGGGACAGGGATGATCGTCTCTGGAAACACCATATATTTT,CASSLGTGMIVSGNTIYF
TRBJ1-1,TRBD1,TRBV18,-,TGTGCCAGCTCACCTTTGACAGGGGTAGACACTGAAGCTTTCTTT,CASSPLTGVDTEAFF
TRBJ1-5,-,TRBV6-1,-,TGTGCCAGCAGTGAAGCTTGGGGACTCAATCAGCCCCAGCATTTT,CASSEAWGLNQPQHF
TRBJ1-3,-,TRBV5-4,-,TGTGCCAGCAGCGATTGGGCAGGGGCTGGAAACACCATATATTTT,CASSDWAGAGNTIYF
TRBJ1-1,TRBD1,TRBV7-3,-,TGTGCCAGCAGCGCCACCGGGACAGGGAACACTGAAGCTTTCTTT,CASSATGTGNTEAFF
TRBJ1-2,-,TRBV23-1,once,TGCGCCAGCAGTCAATCGAGCGTCGATGGCTACACCTTC,CASSQSSVDGYTF
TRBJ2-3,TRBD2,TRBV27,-,TGTGCCAGCAGTTTAACGCGTTCCGCGGGAGGGCCCCCAGATACGCAGTATTTT,CASSLTRSAGGPPDTQYF
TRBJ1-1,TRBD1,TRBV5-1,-,TGTGCCAGCAGCTTGGCCGGACAGGGGGGCACTGAAGCTTTCTTT,CASSLAGQGGTEAFF
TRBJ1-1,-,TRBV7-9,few,TGTGCCAGCAGCCGAGGTGAGAACACTGAAGCTTTCTTT,CASSRGENTEAFF
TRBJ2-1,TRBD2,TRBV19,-,TGTGCCAGTAGTTCCGGACTAGTCGGGGGTGAGCAGTTCTTC,CASSSGLVGGEQFF
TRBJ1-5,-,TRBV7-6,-,TGTGCCAGCAGCTTACGGGGGGCGAATCAGCCCCAGCATTTT,CASSLRGANQPQHF
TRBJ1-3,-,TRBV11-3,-,TGTGCCAGCAGCACAGGGAACACCATATATTTT,CASSTGNTIYF
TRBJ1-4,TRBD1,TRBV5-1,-,TGCGCCAGCAGCCGGGACAGCACTGATGAAAAACTGTTTTTT,CASSRDSTDEKLFF
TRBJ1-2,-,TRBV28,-,TGTGCCAGCAGGCAACTCACAGGGCCTAACACCTTC,CASRQLTGPNTF
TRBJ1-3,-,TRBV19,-,TGTGCCAGTACCCGACCGACAGGCGACTCTGGAAACACCATATATTTT,CASTRPTGDSGNTIYF
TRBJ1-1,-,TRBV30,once,TGTGCCTGGCGCTGGGCAACTGAAGCTTTCTTT,CAWRWATEAFF
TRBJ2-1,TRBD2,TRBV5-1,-,TGTGCCAGCTTCGGGACTAGCGGGAGCTCCAATGAGCAGTTCTTC,CASFGTSGSSNEQFF
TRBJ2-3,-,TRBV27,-,TGTGCCAGCAGGGCAGGCCCGGGGTCGGCGGGAGATACGCAGTATTTT,CASRAGPGSAGDTQYF
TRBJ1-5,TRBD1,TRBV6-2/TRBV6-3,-,TGTGCCAGCAGTTACTCCCAGGGGGCGAATAGCAATCAGCCCCAGCATTTT,CASSYSQGANSNQPQHF
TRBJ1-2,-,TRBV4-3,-,TGCGCCAGCAGCCAAGATCGGGGGGCGGGATCCTATGGCTACACCTTC,CASSQDRGAGSYGYTF
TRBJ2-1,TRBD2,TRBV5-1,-,TGCGCCAGCAGCTTCTTAGCGGGGGGCCACAATGAGCAGTTCTTC,CASSFLAGGHNEQFF
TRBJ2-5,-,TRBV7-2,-,TGTGCCAGCAGCGCCCCCCGGGGGGAGACCCAGTACTTC,CASSAPRGETQYF
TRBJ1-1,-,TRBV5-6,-,TGTGCCAGCAGCTCGTCTAAGGGGACTGAAGCTTTCTTT,CASSSSKGTEAFF
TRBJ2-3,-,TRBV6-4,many,TGTGCCAGCAGTGTCGAGGGATCGAGCACAGATACGCAGTATTTT,CASSVEGSSTDTQYF
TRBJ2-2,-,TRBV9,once,TGTGCCAGCACCGTGTCCGTAGGGGTGGGAACCGGGGAGCTGTTTTTT,CASTVSVGVGTGELFF
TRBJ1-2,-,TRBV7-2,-,TGTGCCAGCAGTGGGGGGAATGGCTACACCTTC,CASSGGNGYTF
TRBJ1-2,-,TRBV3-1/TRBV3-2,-,TGTGCCAGCAGCCAAACTTGGCCAGGGTTAATGTTTGGCTACACCTTC,CASSQTWPGLMFGYTF
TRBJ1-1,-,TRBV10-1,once,TGCGCCAGCACCTCGGCGGGGGACATGAACACTGAAGCTTTCTTT,CASTSAGDMNTEAFF
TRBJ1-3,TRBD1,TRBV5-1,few,TGCGCCAGCAGCCAAAGGACAGGGGCTGGAAACACCATATATTTT,CASSQRTGAGNTIYF
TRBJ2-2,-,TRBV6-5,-,TGTGCCTCTCGGGTTGCGCCGAACACCGGGGAGCTGTTTTTT,CASRVAPNTGELFF
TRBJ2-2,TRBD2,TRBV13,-,TGTGCCAGCAGCCAACGTAGCGGGGGGATTTCGAACACCGGGGAGCTGTTTTTT,CASSQRSGGISNTGELFF
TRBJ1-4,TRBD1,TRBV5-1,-,TGTGCCAGCAGCTTACAGGGGGCTAATGAAAAACTGTTTTTT,CASSLQGANEKLFF
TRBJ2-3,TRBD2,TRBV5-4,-,TGTGCCAGCAGCTCGGGGGGGGGTACATTAGATACGCAGTATTTT,CASSSGGGTLDTQYF
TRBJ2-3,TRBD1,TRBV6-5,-,TGTGCCAGCAGAAATCCCAGGGGGCCAACAGATACGCAGTATTTT,CASRNPRGPTDTQYF
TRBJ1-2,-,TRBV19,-,TGTGCCAGTAGTCCGTTGAACTATGGCTACACCTTC,CASSPLNYGYTF
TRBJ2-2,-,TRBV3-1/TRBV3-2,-,TGTGCCAGCAGCCAAGCCAGGGCGAACACCGGGGAGCTGTTTTTT,CASSQARANTGELFF
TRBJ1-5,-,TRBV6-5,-,TGTGCCAGCACTGGGAGGGAGAATCAGCCCCAGCATTTT,CASTGRENQPQHF
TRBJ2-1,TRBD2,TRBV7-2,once,TGTGCCAGCAGCCCCGGGACTAGCGGGGGTCACAGCTCCTACAATGAGCAGTTCTTC,CASSPGTSGGHSSYNEQFF
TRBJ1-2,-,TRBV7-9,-,TGTGCCAGCAGCTTAATGCGGGCTAGAGGCTACACCTTC,CASSLMRARGYTF
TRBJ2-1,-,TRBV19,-,TGTGCCAGTAGTAGAGGGGAGGAGTACAATGAGCAGTTCTTC,CASSRGEEYNEQFF